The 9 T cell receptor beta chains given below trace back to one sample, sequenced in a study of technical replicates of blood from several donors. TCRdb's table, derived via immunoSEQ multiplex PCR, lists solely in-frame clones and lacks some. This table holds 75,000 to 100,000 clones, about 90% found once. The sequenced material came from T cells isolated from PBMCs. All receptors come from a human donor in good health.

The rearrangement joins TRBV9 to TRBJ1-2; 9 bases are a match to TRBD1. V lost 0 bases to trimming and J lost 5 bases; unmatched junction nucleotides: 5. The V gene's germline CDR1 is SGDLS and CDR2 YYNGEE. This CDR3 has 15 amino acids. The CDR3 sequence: CASSVAADRGYGYTF. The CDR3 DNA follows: TGTGCCAGCAGCGTAGCCGCGGACAGGGGATATGGCTACACCTTC. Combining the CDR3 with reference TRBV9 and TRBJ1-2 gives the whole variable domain DSGVTQTPKHLITATGQRVTLRCSPRSGDLSVYWYQQSLDQGLQFLIQYYNGEERAKGNILERFSAQQFPDLHSELNLSSLELGDSALYFCASSVAADRGYGYTFGSGTRLTVV.

CDR3 in DNA: TGTGCCAGCAGCTTAGAGACCGGGTTTGTGAAGACCCAGTACTTC. The encoded protein is CASSLETGFVKTQYF. The chain couples TRBV7-9 to TRBJ2-5; no reliable D call. The CDR3 length is 15 residues. Germline V gene lookup returns CDR1 SEHNR and CDR2 FQNEAQ (reference sequence). V was pared by 1 base and J by 6 bases, with 15 bases between.

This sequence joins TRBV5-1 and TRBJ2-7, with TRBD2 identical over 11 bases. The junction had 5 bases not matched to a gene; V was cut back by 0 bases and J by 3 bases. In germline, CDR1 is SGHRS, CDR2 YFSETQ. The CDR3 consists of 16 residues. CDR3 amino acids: CASSLVGLAGGYEQYF. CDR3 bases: TGCGCCAGCAGCTTGGTGGGGCTAGCGGGGGGCTACGAGCAGTACTTC.

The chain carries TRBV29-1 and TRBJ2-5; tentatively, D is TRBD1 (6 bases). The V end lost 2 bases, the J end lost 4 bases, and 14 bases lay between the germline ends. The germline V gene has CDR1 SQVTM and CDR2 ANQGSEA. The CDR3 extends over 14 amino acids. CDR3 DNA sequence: TGCAGCGTTGAAAACAGGGACCTTCGAGAGACCCAGTACTTC. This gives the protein CSVENRDLRETQYF.

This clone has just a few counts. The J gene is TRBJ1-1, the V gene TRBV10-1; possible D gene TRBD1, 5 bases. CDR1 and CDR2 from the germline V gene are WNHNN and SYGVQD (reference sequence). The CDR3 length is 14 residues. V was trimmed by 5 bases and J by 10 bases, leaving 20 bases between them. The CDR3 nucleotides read TGCGCCAGCAGTAGCAGGGTAGCGGCCCCAGGAGCTTTCTTT. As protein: CASSSRVAAPGAFF.

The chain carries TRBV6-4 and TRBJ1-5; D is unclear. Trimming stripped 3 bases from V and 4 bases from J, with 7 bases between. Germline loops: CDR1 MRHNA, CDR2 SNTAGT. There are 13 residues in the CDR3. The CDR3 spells CASSEQPNQPQHF. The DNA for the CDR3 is TGTGCCAGCAGTGAACAGCCTAATCAGCCCCAGCATTTT.

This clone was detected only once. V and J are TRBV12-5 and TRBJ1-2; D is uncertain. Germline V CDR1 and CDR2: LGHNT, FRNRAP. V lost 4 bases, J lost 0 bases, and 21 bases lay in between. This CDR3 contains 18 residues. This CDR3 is CASGSTAILGHPNYGYTF. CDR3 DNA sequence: TGTGCTAGTGGTTCAACCGCAATTCTGGGCCACCCTAACTATGGCTACACCTTC.

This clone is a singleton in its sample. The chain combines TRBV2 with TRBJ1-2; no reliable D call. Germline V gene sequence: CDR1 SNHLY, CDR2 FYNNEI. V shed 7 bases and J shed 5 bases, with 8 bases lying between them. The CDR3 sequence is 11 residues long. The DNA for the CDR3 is TGTGCCAGCATCGAGAGGTATGGCTACACCTTC. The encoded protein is CASIERYGYTF.

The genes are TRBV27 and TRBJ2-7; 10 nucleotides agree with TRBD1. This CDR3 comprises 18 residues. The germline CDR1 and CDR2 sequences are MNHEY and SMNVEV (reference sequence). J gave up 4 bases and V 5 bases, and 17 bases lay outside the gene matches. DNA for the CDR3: TGTGCCAGCAGTCCGACAGGGGGCGAACCCCGTCTCCTATACGAGCAGTACTTC. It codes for CASSPTGGEPRLLYEQYF.